In its sample, the clone carrying this T cell receptor beta chain ranks as medium-sized (0.01 to 0.1%). V was pared by 3 bases and J by 5 bases, with 11 bases between. Germline V gene sequence: CDR1 DFQATT, CDR2 SNEGSKA (reference sequence). The CDR3 runs 14 residues. TCR beta chains were sequenced at survey level with immunoSEQ. TCRdb keeps only in-frame clones here, not all; method: immunoSEQ multiplex PCR. The sample includes tens of thousands of clones, approximately 95% seen only once; the top ten take about 10%. Sequenced input: PBMCs. V is TRBV20-1 and J is TRBJ1-6; a weak D match, TRBD1 (6 bases). The TCR sequence derives from a man aged 40-49 years with rheumatoid arthritis. In DNA form, the CDR3 reads TGCAGTGCTAGTTCGGGGGCCGATAATTCACCCCTCCACTTT. This encodes CSASSGADNSPLHF.